The 27 T cell receptor beta chains below come from one sample, sequenced in a study of blood T cell repertoires in COVID-19. The repertoire was sequenced with immunoSEQ multiplex PCR; TCRdb's copy has only in-frame clones and lacks some. The table shows about 440,000 clones, with more than 85% occurring only once. The sequenced material came from peripheral blood. These receptors were collected from a woman in her thirties with acute or convalescent COVID-19.

This chain connects TRBV29-1 to TRBJ2-3; weak D call: TRBD2 (5 bases). Germline CDR1 is SQVTM and CDR2 is ANQGSEA. This CDR3 contains 14 residues. The germline V and J ends were trimmed by 3 bases and 1 base, with 11 bases remaining between them. The CDR3 is CSVDRGVGTDTQYF. CDR3 in DNA: TGCAGCGTTGATCGGGGAGTTGGCACAGATACGCAGTATTTT.

The chain has TRBV7-8 and TRBJ2-3; TRBD1 is a possible D gene (5 bases). This CDR3 contains 14 residues. The V gene's germline CDR1 is SGHVS and CDR2 FQNEAQ. Between the trimmed V and J ends, which lost 1 base and 5 bases, there was a span of 10 bases. For the CDR3, the DNA is TGTGCCAGCAGCTTAGGCAGGGTTGAAGATACGCAGTATTTT. Its translation: CASSLGRVEDTQYF.

The rearrangement links TRBV2 to TRBJ2-1; TRBD2 aligns across 10 bases. This CDR3 has 12 amino acids. Trimming at V came to 6 bases and at J to 12 bases, leaving 5 bases not matched to a gene. The germline V gene has CDR1 SNHLY and CDR2 FYNNEI. CDR3 region: CASRPEREGQFF. CDR3 nucleotides: TGTGCCAGCAGACCCGAGCGGGAGGGGCAGTTCTTC.

The chain is built from TRBV19 and TRBJ1-2; 7 nucleotides align to TRBD1. V lost 6 bases to trimming and J lost 2 bases; unmatched junction nucleotides: 9. The CDR3 loop spans 15 amino acids. Germline values: CDR1 LNHDA, CDR2 SQIVND (reference sequence). Here the CDR3 reads CASRTPGQLNYGYTF. The CDR3 DNA sequence: TGTGCCAGTAGGACCCCGGGACAGCTGAACTATGGCTACACCTTC. The whole variable domain, remainder taken from reference TRBV19 and TRBJ1-2, is DGGITQSPKYLFRKEGQNVTLSCEQNLNHDAMYWYRQDPGQGLRLIYYSQIVNDFQKGDIAEGYSVSREKKESFPLTVTSAQKNPTAFYLCASRTPGQLNYGYTFGSGTRLTVV.

V and J are TRBV9 and TRBJ2-3, with 9 bases matching TRBD2. The germline V gene encodes CDR1 SGDLS and CDR2 YYNGEE. Trimming removed 3 bases from V and 4 bases from J; junction bases left unmatched: 6. This CDR3 spans 15 amino acids. Here the CDR3 reads CASSGSGRAPDTQYF. The CDR3 nucleotides read TGTGCCAGCAGCGGTAGCGGGAGAGCACCAGATACGCAGTATTTT.

This clone is a singleton in its sample. The V and J genes are TRBV3-1 (or the pseudogene TRBV3-2) and TRBJ2-2; no clear D. The CDR3 has 15 amino acids. Germline loops: CDR1 LGHDT, CDR2 YNNKEL (reference sequence). Trimming shortened V by 0 bases and J by 2 bases, and 7 bases separated the two germline ends. CDR3 amino acids: CASSQDDSNTGELFF. The DNA for the CDR3 is TGTGCCAGCAGCCAAGATGACTCCAACACCGGGGAGCTGTTTTTT.

In the case of this clone: In the same sample, other DNA sequences code for this CDR3. The chain carries TRBV5-1 and TRBJ2-5; no reliable D call. The V and J ends lost 2 bases and 5 bases respectively, with 10 bases between them. Germline V gene data show CDR1 as SGHRS and CDR2 as YFSETQ. This CDR3 comprises 13 residues. Written as DNA, the CDR3 is TGCGCCAGCAGCTTAGGCGGTGGCGAGACCCAGTACTTC. Its protein is CASSLGGGETQYF.

The rearrangement uses TRBV6-1 and TRBJ1-4, with 10 positions matching TRBD1. The V gene end was trimmed by 6 bases and the J gene end by 6 bases; junction bases not matched to a gene: 7. The CDR3 runs to 15 residues. From germline, CDR1 is MNHNS and CDR2 SASEGT. Written as DNA, the CDR3 is TGTGCCAGCAGCCGGGACAGGGGAATTGATGAAAAACTGTTTTTT. As protein: CASSRDRGIDEKLFF.

The J gene is TRBJ2-3, the V gene TRBV19, with 7 bases identical to TRBD2. The CDR3 length is 13 residues. The junction had 6 bases not matched to a gene; V was cut back by 7 bases and J by 5 bases. Germline CDR1 is LNHDA and CDR2 is SQIVND (reference sequence). This CDR3 reads CASKQRGIDTQYF. The DNA of the CDR3 is TGTGCCAGTAAACAGCGGGGAATAGATACGCAGTATTTT.

The V and J genes are TRBV4-1 and TRBJ2-2; 8 nucleotides line up with TRBD1. CDR3 length: 17 amino acids. V lost 3 bases to trimming and J lost 5 bases; unmatched junction nucleotides: 11. Germline V gene data show CDR1 as MGHRA and CDR2 as YSYEKL. In DNA, the CDR3 is TGCGCCAGCAGCCACGATGCCCCGGACAGGGAGACCGGGGAGCTGTTTTTT. Its translation: CASSHDAPDRETGELFF.

The chain uses TRBV4-1 and TRBJ1-4; D might be TRBD1 (6 bases). The germline V and J ends were trimmed by 0 bases and 4 bases, with 9 bases remaining between them. Germline V gene sequence: CDR1 MGHRA, CDR2 YSYEKL. The CDR3 runs 15 residues. The CDR3 protein is CASSQDAGDNEKLFF. In DNA, the CDR3 is TGCGCCAGCAGCCAAGATGCAGGGGATAATGAAAAACTGTTTTTT.

The rearrangement uses TRBV5-1 and TRBJ1-1; 7 nucleotides line up with TRBD1. Germline CDR1 reads SGHRS; CDR2 reads YFSETQ. V trimming: 4 bases; J trimming: 1 base; junction bases outside the gene matches: 4. CDR3 length equals 14 residues. CDR3 bases: TGCGCCAGCAGCAGTTACAGGGGGAACACTGAAGCTTTCTTT. Its translation: CASSSYRGNTEAFF.

This chain connects TRBV19 to TRBJ2-1; TRBD1 matches 7 bases. CDR1 LNHDA and CDR2 SQIVND come from the germline V gene (reference sequence). After removal of 3 bases from V and 5 bases from J, the junction contained 7 bases not matched to a gene. The CDR3 is 15 amino acids. The CDR3 sequence is CASSILGGGDNEQFF. CDR3 DNA sequence: TGTGCCAGTAGTATCCTAGGGGGCGGTGACAATGAGCAGTTCTTC.

This clone was detected a few times. The chain employs TRBV6-5 and TRBJ2-6; 9 nucleotides line up with TRBD1. From germline, CDR1 is MNHEY and CDR2 SVGAGI. J was trimmed by 4 bases and V by 10 bases; bases with no gene match: 8. This CDR3 has 15 amino acids. The CDR3 reads CATRDRVSGANVLTF. In DNA form, the CDR3 reads TGTGCCACCCGGGACAGGGTCTCCGGGGCCAACGTCCTGACTTTC.

CDR3 DNA sequence: TGTGCCAGCAGCCAATTTATTGCGGATACGCAGTATTTT. It translates to CASSQFIADTQYF. This rearrangement joins TRBV14 to TRBJ2-3; D unclear. This CDR3 region has 13 residues. V shed 2 bases and J shed 6 bases, with 9 bases lying between them. From germline, CDR1 is SGHDN and CDR2 FVKESK.

The chain joins TRBV11-3 to TRBJ2-2; D gene ambiguous. V was pared by 1 base and J by 7 bases, with 7 bases between. The CDR3 contains 13 residues. The germline gives CDR1 SGHNT, CDR2 YENEEA. Written as DNA, the CDR3 is TGTGCCAGCAGCTTAGTCGAGAGCGGGGAGCTGTTTTTT. Translating gives CASSLVESGELFF.

The V and J genes are TRBV7-3 and TRBJ2-3; weak D call: TRBD2 (6 bases). The V gene's germline CDR1 is SGHTA and CDR2 FQGTGA. CDR3 length: 14 residues. Trimming took 4 bases from V and 2 from J, leaving 10 bases between them. The CDR3 DNA follows: TGTGCCAGCAGCTGGGACTCATACACAGATACGCAGTATTTT. Translating gives CASSWDSYTDTQYF. The entire variable domain, with the rest obtained from reference TRBV7-3 and TRBJ2-3, is as follows: GAGVSQTPSNKVTEKGKYVELRCDPISGHTALYWYRQSLGQGPEFLIYFQGTGAADDSGLPNDRFFAVRPEGSVSTLKIQRTERGDSAVYLCASSWDSYTDTQYFGPGTRLTVL.

The chain has TRBV9 and TRBJ2-2; TRBD2 matches 12 bases. V trimming: 0 bases; J trimming: 2 bases; junction bases outside the gene matches: 2. CDR3 length equals 17 residues. Germline CDR1 and CDR2: SGDLS and YYNGEE. Here the CDR3 DNA reads TGTGCCAGCAGCGTAGGACTAGCGGGGGATAACACCGGGGAGCTGTTTTTT. As protein: CASSVGLAGDNTGELFF.

This clone has just one count. This chain joins TRBV5-4 and TRBJ2-2, with 10 bases lining up with TRBD1. The CDR3 loop spans 16 amino acids. The germline V gene encodes CDR1 SGHNT and CDR2 YYREEE (reference sequence). V lost 0 bases and J lost 5; bases outside the gene matches: 4. The CDR3 coding sequence is TGTGCCAGCAGCTTGGGACAGGGGGCGCGAACCGGGGAGCTGTTTTTT. This encodes CASSLGQGARTGELFF.

J is TRBJ2-1 and V is TRBV14; possible D gene TRBD2, 6 bases. The CDR3 totals 16 residues. The germline CDR1 and CDR2 sequences are SGHDN and FVKESK. V lost 1 base, J lost 2 bases, and 12 bases lay in between. The CDR3: CASSQVGGYTYNEQFF. For the CDR3, the DNA is TGTGCCAGCAGCCAAGTGGGAGGATATACCTACAATGAGCAGTTCTTC.

In DNA form, the CDR3 reads TGTGCCAGCAGCCAAGGGACAGCAGAGATAGATACGCAGTATTTT. This sequence encodes CASSQGTAEIDTQYF. The chain carries TRBV3-1 (or the pseudogene TRBV3-2) and TRBJ2-3, with a tentative D call TRBD1 (6 bases). V lost 1 base, J lost 5 bases, and 13 bases lay in between. The CDR3 is 15 amino acids. CDR1 and CDR2 (germline): LGHDT, YNNKEL (reference sequence).

V and J are TRBV6-6 and TRBJ1-5; D is uncertain. The CDR3 has 15 residues. Trimming removed 7 bases from V and 0 bases from J, with 13 bases in between. In germline, CDR1 is MNHNY, CDR2 SVGAGI (reference sequence). The CDR3 DNA sequence: TGTGCCAGCACGGAGGGTTCAGGTAGCAATCAGCCCCAGCATTTT. As protein: CASTEGSGSNQPQHF.

The CDR3 nucleotides read TGTGCCAGCAGCCAAGATGTCCGGGCTGGAAACACCATATATTTT. Its protein product is CASSQDVRAGNTIYF. This sequence joins TRBV4-2 and TRBJ1-3; D call uncertain. This CDR3 region has 15 residues. Deletions cut 0 bases from V and 2 bases from J, with 8 bases between. Germline CDR1 and CDR2: LGHNA and YNFKEQ.

The genes are TRBV11-2 and TRBJ2-2, with 7 bases identical to TRBD1. The CDR3 is 15 amino acids. The germline V gene encodes CDR1 SGHAT and CDR2 FQNNGV. V was pared by 4 bases and J by 4 bases, with 6 bases of the junction left unmatched. Here the CDR3 DNA reads TGTGCCAGCAGCTCGGACAGGTCAGGCACCGGGGAGCTGTTTTTT. Amino acids: CASSSDRSGTGELFF. The whole variable domain, remainder taken from reference TRBV11-2 and TRBJ2-2, is EAGVAQSPRYKIIEKRQSVAFWCNPISGHATLYWYQQILGQGPKLLIQFQNNGVVDDSQLPKDRFSAERLKGVDSTLKIQPAKLEDSAVYLCASSSDRSGTGELFFGEGSRLTVL.

The rearrangement uses TRBV30 and TRBJ1-2, with TRBD1 matching over 9 bases. CDR1 and CDR2 (germline): GTSNPN, SVGIG (reference sequence). This CDR3 is built from 12 residues. Trimming cost V 8 bases and J 5 bases; bases outside gene matches: 6. Here the CDR3 DNA reads TGTGCCGGACAACAGGGGGCGTATGGCTACACCTTC. Protein product: CAGQQGAYGYTF. Full variable domain (outside the CDR3, taken from reference TRBV30 and TRBJ1-2): SQTIHQWPATLVQPVGSPLSLECTVEGTSNPNLYWYRQAAGRGLQLLFYSVGIGQISSEVPQNLSASRPQDRQFILSSKKLLLSDSGFYLCAGQQGAYGYTFGSGTRLTVV.

This clone was recorded once. The rearrangement joins TRBV25-1 to TRBJ2-7; a weak D match, TRBD2 (5 bases). Trimming removed 4 bases from V and 0 bases from J, with 16 bases in between. Per the germline V gene, CDR1 is MGHDK and CDR2 is SYGVNS. The CDR3 extends over 16 amino acids. CDR3 nucleotide sequence: TGTGCCAGCAGTGTCCCTGCGGGCTTCAGCTCCTACGAGCAGTACTTC. As protein: CASSVPAGFSSYEQYF.

A note on this clone: One end of the junction varies from germline; a read error may be responsible. The V and J genes are TRBV6-1 and TRBJ1-5, with TRBD1 identical over 8 bases. Germline V gene data show CDR1 as MNHNS and CDR2 as SASEGT. This CDR3 has 15 amino acids. The CDR3 nucleotides read TGTGCCGGCAGTGAAGCCGGGACAGGAGATCAGCCCCAGCATTTT. This gives the protein CAGSEAGTGDQPQHF.